This TCR beta chain was recorded in a study of blood T cell repertoires in COVID-19 (dated by TCRdb to about 2020). Concerning the study at large: Collaborator samples came from the United States, Italy and Spain and covered acute and convalescent phases of COVID-19. The samples were drawn from the first 160 participants of the ongoing ImmuneRACE study and from some 1,300 subjects provided by 6 global collaborators. Deeply sampled blood TCRbeta repertoires from subjects exposed to, actively infected with, or recovered from COVID-19 were included in the dataset. The prospective study material was composed of cDNA or gDNA derived from T cells, B-cell-depleted T cells, or PBMCs. The repertoires were released in a freely available public database meant as a resource for research on the immune response to SARS-CoV-2. The sample metadata nearly always contained a de-identified subject ID, COVID-19 status, age in years and sex. Where available, HLA class I and class II types were obtained from metadata supplied by the sample provider rather than from assay-based typing. Findings and caveats that apply to the study as a whole: Clinical and demographic metadata were provided uncurated, with the amount varying by source and participant.

Whole blood was collected in K2EDTA tubes by collaborating institutions according to the institutions' own protocols. For TCRbeta analysis, collaborator samples were shipped as frozen whole blood, as isolated PBMCs, or as DNA extracted from either sample type. Between the V and J ends, shortened by 1 base and 6 bases respectively, the junction contains 4 bases. The CDR3 has 11 amino acids, counting the end cysteine and phenylalanine. Solely the CDR3 DNA is kept, with 33 bases framed from the first base. The germline V gene yields MDHEN for CDR1 and SYDVKM for CDR2. Worth noting for this clone: The target of this receptor is not known. Base qualities are not provided; no much larger clone lies one nucleotide away.

The immunoSEQ Assay, a bias-controlled multiplex PCR, was used to amplify TCRbeta CDR3 regions from genomic DNA. Regarding the original processing steps: Nucleated cell counts per sample were estimated from amplification of reference gene primers within the assay. To quantify the absolute abundance of each unique TCRbeta CDR3 rearrangement, sequence reads were collapsed and filtered. For each sample, productive Simpson clonality was calculated as the square root of Simpson's diversity index across productive rearrangements. This immuneACCESS table, as held by TCRdb, lists in-frame sequences with V and J called but not all clones. Of the missing ones, under half trace to an unresolved V gene in checked studies; the others have no known cause. V and J calls and clone size come straight from that table; D and trimming were deduced from the DNA. Within this sample are about 78,000 clones, with roughly 88% of them counted one time only. Of the sample, approximately 0.98% is held by the ten largest clones.

The TCR sequence derives from a woman between 50 and 59 years old in a cohort sampled during active COVID-19. Recombination connected TRBV28 to TRBJ2-7; the D gene remains uncertain. The sequenced sample was peripheral blood. The nucleotide sequence is given as TGTGCCAGCAGTTTATTGAGCGAGCAGTACTTC. Translated, this gives CASSLLSEQYF. This CDR3, with the reference TRBV28 and TRBJ2-7 proteins standing in past its ends, gives the full variable domain DVKVTQSSRYLVKRTGEKVFLECVQDMDHENMFWYRQDPGLGLRLIYFSYDVKMKEKGDIPEGYSVSREKKERFSLILESASTNQTSMYLCASSLLSEQYFGPGTRLTVT.